The 9 T cell receptor beta chains below come from one sample, sequenced in a study of T cells in Graves' hyperthyroidism and ophthalmopathy. Amplified regions were TCR beta CDR3 sequences from RNA transcripts. In the first-round RT-PCR of the TCR CDR3, the HTBI primer set was used. TCRdb re-derived calls from the multiplex PCR reads in MiXCR, one entry per CDR3 protein. This table holds a few hundred thousand distinct CDR3 sequences, 15% to 20% found once. Sequenced: blood. These TCRs come from a young woman with Graves' ophthalmopathy.

The CDR3 sequence is CSRAGTGGNEQFF. The CDR3 DNA follows: TGCAGTCGGGCCGGGACAGGGGGCAATGAGCAGTTCTTC. The rearrangement uses TRBV20-1 and TRBJ2-1, with 11 positions matching TRBD1. CDR1 DFQATT and CDR2 SNEGSKA come from the germline V gene (reference sequence). Losses at the gene ends were 8 bases for V and 6 bases for J; bases not matched to a gene: 6. The CDR3 totals 13 residues.

The chain couples TRBV18 to TRBJ1-5; TRBD1 is a possible D gene (5 bases). The length of the CDR3 is 16 residues. V lost 1 base, J lost 0 bases, and 10 bases lay in between. Germline CDR1 reads KGHSH; CDR2 reads LQKENI. DNA of the CDR3: TGTGCCAGCTCACCACTCCCCGGGGGTAGCAATCAGCCCCAGCATTTT. It specifies CASSPLPGGSNQPQHF. The whole variable domain, filled in from reference TRBV18 and TRBJ1-5, reads NAGVMQNPRHLVRRRGQEARLRCSPMKGHSHVYWYRQLPEEGLKFMVYLQKENIIDESGMPKERFSAEFPKEGPSILRIQQVVRGDSAAYFCASSPLPGGSNQPQHFGDGTRLSIL.

At least ten counts were recorded for this clonotype. The genes are TRBV30 and TRBJ2-7, with D perhaps matching TRBD2 (5 bases). V lost 0 bases and J lost 0, with 12 bases in between. Germline loops: CDR1 GTSNPN, CDR2 SVGIG (reference sequence). CDR3 length equals 15 residues. CDR3 coding DNA: TGTGCCTGGAGTGTAGGCCTCGGGGTCTCCTACGAGCAGTACTTC. This codes for CAWSVGLGVSYEQYF.

This clonotype was seen repeatedly, ten times or more. The V and J genes are TRBV28 and TRBJ2-7, with D unresolved. The CDR3 is 11 amino acids. The V gene's germline CDR1 is MDHEN and CDR2 SYDVKM. The V end was cut by 8 bases, the J end by 7 bases, with 12 bases between. CDR3 DNA sequence: TGTGCCAGCGGCCCGCCAAGGGAGCAGTACTTC. It yields the protein CASGPPREQYF.

The rearrangement uses TRBV7-2 and TRBJ2-2, with D possibly matching TRBD2 (6 bases). CDR3 length: 16 residues. Germline-derived CDR1 and CDR2 are SGHTA and FQGNSA. Trimming left V 5 bases short and J 2 bases short, with 15 bases between. The CDR3 nucleotides are TGTGCCAGCAGCAGTTCTCTAGCGCCCAACACCGGGGAGCTGTTTTTT. This encodes CASSSSLAPNTGELFF.

This sequence joins TRBV20-1 and TRBJ1-3; D is unclear. CDR3 length equals 13 residues. The V gene's germline CDR1 is DFQATT and CDR2 SNEGSKA (reference sequence). Trimming took off 8 bases at V and 0 bases at J, with 11 bases between the two ends. CDR3 region: CSTNRPSGNTIYF. Written as DNA, the CDR3 is TGCAGTACTAACAGACCCTCTGGAAACACCATATATTTT.

This clonotype was recorded many times. The chain uses TRBV28 and TRBJ2-3; a weak D match, TRBD2 (6 bases). The CDR3 is 15 residues long. The germline V gene encodes CDR1 MDHEN and CDR2 SYDVKM. V dropped 3 bases and J dropped 0 bases, with 10 bases sitting between them. In DNA form, the CDR3 reads TGTGCCAGCAGTTTGATTGGGAGGAGCACAGATACGCAGTATTTT. Protein: CASSLIGRSTDTQYF.

The chain is built from TRBV28 and TRBJ1-5; D gene unclear. Trimming stripped 3 bases from V and 6 bases from J, with 12 bases between. Germline lookup yields CDR1 MDHEN and CDR2 SYDVKM. The CDR3 length is 14 residues. The CDR3 region has the DNA TGTGCCAGCAGTTTCGAGGTGACCAGTCAGCCCCAGCATTTT. It is translated as CASSFEVTSQPQHF.

This clonotype was found many times. This chain links TRBV7-8 with TRBJ2-3, with D uncertain. V shed 1 base and J shed 0 bases, with 8 bases lying between them. CDR1 and CDR2 (germline): SGHVS, FQNEAQ. The length of the CDR3 is 15 residues. The CDR3 spells CASSLVALSTDTQYF. The CDR3 DNA reads as TGTGCCAGCAGCTTAGTCGCACTAAGCACAGATACGCAGTATTTT.